This is a list of T cell receptor beta chains from one sample in a study of untreated major depressive disorder. Assay used: immunoSEQ multiplex PCR; TCRdb lists only in-frame clones, some missing. The sample includes more than 25,000 clones, roughly nine tenths of them seen just once. Sequenced: CD4+ T cells from PBMCs. The receptors derive from a young woman with major depressive disorder. The CDR3 runs from the conserved cysteine through the conserved F or W. Each record gives: V gene, clone size, D gene, J gene, CDR3 DNA, CDR3 protein. D genes are given only for firm matches. Size tells how often a clone was seen (once, few, many) or the class of an expanded clone, and some rows leave it out.

v_call: TRBV7-2; clone_size: .; d_call: .; j_call: TRBJ2-1; cdr3_nt: TGTGCCAGCAGCTTAGAGCGTTTCTCCTACAATGAGCAGTTCTTC; cdr3_aa: CASSLERFSYNEQFF
v_call: TRBV12-5; clone_size: .; d_call: .; j_call: TRBJ1-4; cdr3_nt: TGTGCTAGTGGTTTGTCACAGGGTGAGGATGAAAAACTGTTTTTT; cdr3_aa: CASGLSQGEDEKLFF
v_call: TRBV2; clone_size: .; d_call: TRBD1; j_call: TRBJ2-5; cdr3_nt: TGTGCCAGCAGCCGGGACAGGAATCAAGAGACCCAGTACTTC; cdr3_aa: CASSRDRNQETQYF
v_call: TRBV5-4; clone_size: once; d_call: TRBD1; j_call: TRBJ2-7; cdr3_nt: TGTGCCAGCACGAGTACAGGACAGGGAATAGAGAACGAGCAGTACTTC; cdr3_aa: CASTSTGQGIENEQYF
v_call: TRBV5-4; clone_size: .; d_call: .; j_call: TRBJ1-1; cdr3_nt: TGTGCCAGCAGCTTGGTCTGGGAGACTGAAGCTTTCTTT; cdr3_aa: CASSLVWETEAFF
v_call: TRBV29-1; clone_size: .; d_call: .; j_call: TRBJ1-2; cdr3_nt: TGCAGCGTTGAGTACAACTATGGCTACACCTTC; cdr3_aa: CSVEYNYGYTF
v_call: TRBV5-1; clone_size: .; d_call: .; j_call: TRBJ2-3; cdr3_nt: TGCGCCAGCAGCTTGTCGGGGGCTCAGGTCCAAGATACGCAGTATTTT; cdr3_aa: CASSLSGAQVQDTQYF
v_call: TRBV5-6; clone_size: .; d_call: .; j_call: TRBJ2-6; cdr3_nt: TGTGCCAGCAGCTCTTTTGGACAACTCCTAACTGGGGCCAACGTCCTGACTTTC; cdr3_aa: CASSSFGQLLTGANVLTF
v_call: TRBV6-5; clone_size: .; d_call: .; j_call: TRBJ2-7; cdr3_nt: TGTGCCAGCAGTTACTCGGTTTACAGAGCTCCCTACGAGCAGTACTTC; cdr3_aa: CASSYSVYRAPYEQYF
v_call: TRBV2; clone_size: .; d_call: TRBD1; j_call: TRBJ2-2; cdr3_nt: TGTGCCAGCAGACAGGGGGCAAGCACCGGGGAGCTGTTTTTT; cdr3_aa: CASRQGASTGELFF
v_call: TRBV4-3; clone_size: .; d_call: TRBD1; j_call: TRBJ1-6; cdr3_nt: TGCGCCAGCAGCTATTTATGGGGGACAGCAAATTCACCCCTCCACTTT; cdr3_aa: CASSYLWGTANSPLHF
v_call: TRBV5-4; clone_size: .; d_call: .; j_call: TRBJ1-5; cdr3_nt: TGTGCCAGCAGCTTGGACAATCAGCCCCAGCATTTT; cdr3_aa: CASSLDNQPQHF
v_call: TRBV5-1; clone_size: once; d_call: .; j_call: TRBJ1-3; cdr3_nt: TGCGCCAGCAGCTTGGGCCCCAGTAGCCTCTCTGGAAACACCATATATTTT; cdr3_aa: CASSLGPSSLSGNTIYF
v_call: TRBV6-5; clone_size: .; d_call: .; j_call: TRBJ1-5; cdr3_nt: TGTGCCAGCAGTTATCGAGGTAGCAATCAGCCCCAGCATTTT; cdr3_aa: CASSYRGSNQPQHF
v_call: TRBV6-6; clone_size: .; d_call: .; j_call: TRBJ1-5; cdr3_nt: TGTGCCAGCAGTTACTCGCGGGTCGCCAATCAGCCCCAGCATTTT; cdr3_aa: CASSYSRVANQPQHF
v_call: TRBV11-2; clone_size: .; d_call: TRBD1; j_call: TRBJ2-5; cdr3_nt: TGTGCCAGCAGCAAAGACAGGGAAGAGACCCAGTACTTC; cdr3_aa: CASSKDREETQYF
v_call: TRBV5-1; clone_size: .; d_call: TRBD1; j_call: TRBJ2-2; cdr3_nt: TGCGCCAGCAGCCCCGGGACAGGGGACGGGGAGCTGTTTTTT; cdr3_aa: CASSPGTGDGELFF
v_call: TRBV2; clone_size: .; d_call: .; j_call: TRBJ2-7; cdr3_nt: TGTGCCAGCAAAGTCAGTCAGGGCCACGAGCAGTACTTC; cdr3_aa: CASKVSQGHEQYF
v_call: TRBV19; clone_size: once; d_call: .; j_call: TRBJ2-1; cdr3_nt: TGTGCCAGTAGTAGACTACGGTACAATGAGCAGTTCTTC; cdr3_aa: CASSRLRYNEQFF
v_call: TRBV7-6; clone_size: .; d_call: .; j_call: TRBJ2-1; cdr3_nt: TGTGCCAGCAGCGGACTAATCAATGAGCAGTTCTTC; cdr3_aa: CASSGLINEQFF
v_call: TRBV5-1; clone_size: .; d_call: .; j_call: TRBJ1-2; cdr3_nt: TGCGCCAGCAGTTCAGCCCTTACAGCAGGCAACTATGGCTACACCTTC; cdr3_aa: CASSSALTAGNYGYTF
v_call: TRBV2; clone_size: .; d_call: .; j_call: TRBJ1-6; cdr3_nt: TGTGCCAGCAGTAAGACAGGACAGAATATTAATTCACCCCTCCACTTT; cdr3_aa: CASSKTGQNINSPLHF
v_call: TRBV13; clone_size: .; d_call: .; j_call: TRBJ1-1; cdr3_nt: TGTGCCAGCAGCCGGACAATCGGGTCGTTTGCTTTCTTT; cdr3_aa: CASSRTIGSFAFF
v_call: TRBV28; clone_size: .; d_call: TRBD1; j_call: TRBJ1-1; cdr3_nt: TGTGCCAGCAGCTCAACCGGACAGGGGGCGGTTGAAGCTTTCTTT; cdr3_aa: CASSSTGQGAVEAFF
v_call: TRBV4-2; clone_size: .; d_call: TRBD1; j_call: TRBJ1-1; cdr3_nt: TGTGCCAGCAGCCAATCGGACAGGGGAAACACTGAAGCTTTCTTT; cdr3_aa: CASSQSDRGNTEAFF
v_call: TRBV20-1; clone_size: once; d_call: .; j_call: TRBJ2-5; cdr3_nt: TGCAGTGCTAGCCTCGGAGAGACCCAGTACTTC; cdr3_aa: CSASLGETQYF
v_call: TRBV11-3; clone_size: .; d_call: .; j_call: TRBJ1-4; cdr3_nt: TGTGCCAGCAGCTTAGATGGGGGACGAGCGGACGAAAAACTGTTTTTT; cdr3_aa: CASSLDGGRADEKLFF
v_call: TRBV6-5; clone_size: .; d_call: .; j_call: TRBJ1-1; cdr3_nt: TGTGCCAGCAGTTACTCGTGGAACACTGAAGCTTTCTTT; cdr3_aa: CASSYSWNTEAFF
v_call: TRBV5-4; clone_size: .; d_call: .; j_call: TRBJ2-1; cdr3_nt: TGTGCCAGCAGCCTCAGTCCGAGCTCCTACAATGAGCAGTTCTTC; cdr3_aa: CASSLSPSSYNEQFF
v_call: TRBV28; clone_size: once; d_call: .; j_call: TRBJ2-7; cdr3_nt: TGTGCCAGCAGTTCCAATGGGGAGCAGTACTTC; cdr3_aa: CASSSNGEQYF
v_call: TRBV7-9; clone_size: .; d_call: TRBD2; j_call: TRBJ2-2; cdr3_nt: TGTGCCAGCAGCCCAGCGGGGGGGCGCTTGACCGGGGAGCTGTTTTTT; cdr3_aa: CASSPAGGRLTGELFF
v_call: TRBV28; clone_size: .; d_call: .; j_call: TRBJ1-1; cdr3_nt: TGTGCCAGCAGTTCCATCGCCCTTCGGGTGAACACTGAAGCTTTCTTT; cdr3_aa: CASSSIALRVNTEAFF
v_call: TRBV9; clone_size: .; d_call: .; j_call: TRBJ1-2; cdr3_nt: TGTGCCAGCAGTGGAGACTATGGCTACACCTTC; cdr3_aa: CASSGDYGYTF
v_call: TRBV5-4; clone_size: .; d_call: TRBD2; j_call: TRBJ2-3; cdr3_nt: TGTGCCAGCAGGCGACTAGCGGGAGTGGGCACAGATACGCAGTATTTT; cdr3_aa: CASRRLAGVGTDTQYF
v_call: TRBV19; clone_size: .; d_call: TRBD1; j_call: TRBJ1-5; cdr3_nt: TGTGCCAGTAGTATCTGGCGGGACAGGGGATTCAATCAGCCCCAGCATTTT; cdr3_aa: CASSIWRDRGFNQPQHF
v_call: TRBV7-2; clone_size: .; d_call: .; j_call: TRBJ2-5; cdr3_nt: TGTGCCAGCAGCCCCGGGATAGCAGAGACCCAGTACTTC; cdr3_aa: CASSPGIAETQYF
v_call: TRBV10-3; clone_size: .; d_call: TRBD2; j_call: TRBJ2-1; cdr3_nt: TGTGCCACGGAAGGAGCGGGAGGGAAATACAATGAGCAGTTCTTC; cdr3_aa: CATEGAGGKYNEQFF
v_call: TRBV6-6; clone_size: .; d_call: .; j_call: TRBJ1-1; cdr3_nt: TGTGCCAGCAGTTACTCTACAGGGAGCACTGAAGCTTTCTTT; cdr3_aa: CASSYSTGSTEAFF
v_call: TRBV7-2; clone_size: .; d_call: .; j_call: TRBJ1-2; cdr3_nt: TGTGCCAGCAGCTTAGGGCAGGGAATGGATGGCTACACCTTC; cdr3_aa: CASSLGQGMDGYTF
v_call: TRBV27; clone_size: .; d_call: TRBD2; j_call: TRBJ2-3; cdr3_nt: TGTGCCAGCAGTAGGGGACTAGCGGGAGGGTTCACAGATACGCAGTATTTT; cdr3_aa: CASSRGLAGGFTDTQYF
v_call: TRBV6-1; clone_size: .; d_call: .; j_call: TRBJ2-3; cdr3_nt: TGTGCCAGCATCCTCCAACGGGGCACAGATACGCAGTATTTT; cdr3_aa: CASILQRGTDTQYF
v_call: TRBV11-3; clone_size: .; d_call: TRBD1; j_call: TRBJ1-1; cdr3_nt: TGTGCCAGCAGCCCCGGACAGGGGCGGAACACTGAAGCTTTCTTT; cdr3_aa: CASSPGQGRNTEAFF
v_call: TRBV15; clone_size: .; d_call: TRBD1; j_call: TRBJ2-1; cdr3_nt: TGTGCCACCAGCGCTAGGGGGACAGTGTACAATGAGCAGTTCTTC; cdr3_aa: CATSARGTVYNEQFF
v_call: TRBV6-1; clone_size: .; d_call: .; j_call: TRBJ2-7; cdr3_nt: TGTGCCACCATAGGACGGAGCTCCTACGAGCAGTACTTC; cdr3_aa: CATIGRSSYEQYF
v_call: TRBV4-2; clone_size: .; d_call: TRBD2; j_call: TRBJ2-1; cdr3_nt: TGTGCCAGCAGCCAAGAGATAGCGGGGAACTACAATGAGCAGTTCTTC; cdr3_aa: CASSQEIAGNYNEQFF
v_call: TRBV18; clone_size: .; d_call: .; j_call: TRBJ2-2; cdr3_nt: TGTGCCAGCCTACAGGGAATGGACACCGGGGAGCTGTTTTTT; cdr3_aa: CASLQGMDTGELFF
v_call: TRBV7-9; clone_size: .; d_call: .; j_call: TRBJ1-6; cdr3_nt: TGTGCCAGCAGATCCGACAGGTTCTCCTCGGCGGGCTTTTCACCCCTCCACTTT; cdr3_aa: CASRSDRFSSAGFSPLHF
v_call: TRBV5-6; clone_size: .; d_call: .; j_call: TRBJ2-5; cdr3_nt: TGTGCCAGCAGCTTTCGGGCAGGGAGAGAGACCCAGTACTTC; cdr3_aa: CASSFRAGRETQYF
v_call: TRBV6-6; clone_size: .; d_call: TRBD1; j_call: TRBJ1-4; cdr3_nt: TGTGCCAGCAGAACTCCGGGACAGGGGGAAAAACTGTTTTTT; cdr3_aa: CASRTPGQGEKLFF
v_call: TRBV6-6; clone_size: .; d_call: .; j_call: TRBJ2-7; cdr3_nt: TGTGCCAGCAGTTACTCAGGCCGCCCCGAGCAGTACTTC; cdr3_aa: CASSYSGRPEQYF